This TCR beta chain is from a study of T cells in tuberculosis. The wider study: The T cells targeted glucose monomycolate, a mycobacterial lipid, via CD1B.

Study findings and constraints: Low-affinity CD1B-GMM tetramer-binding T cells may have been missed.

Generated by immunoSEQ multiplex PCR, the TCRdb table keeps only in-frame clones and is missing some. The profile shows about 58,000 clones, over 75% of them singletons. Sorting used thawed, overnight-rested PBMC stained with anti-CD3, a viability dye and GMM-loaded CD1B tetramer. C32 glucose monomycolate from Rhodococcus equi was loaded onto the CD1B tetramers. Germline V gives CDR1 LNHNV, CDR2 YYDKDF (reference sequence). V was pared by 5 bases and J by 7 bases, with 21 bases between. The CDR3 loop spans 16 amino acids. Sequencing was performed on CD1b-GMM tetramer-negative cells sorted from PBMCs. The source of this sequence is an adult woman with latent tuberculosis. This chain joins TRBV15 and TRBJ1-5; no definite D call. The DNA of the CDR3 is TGTGCCACCAGCCCCCGTCGAGCGAAGGGAGACCAGCCCCAGCATTTT. Translation gives CATSPRRAKGDQPQHF. Full variable domain (outside the CDR3, taken from reference TRBV15 and TRBJ1-5): DAMVIQNPRYQVTQFGKPVTLSCSQTLNHNVMYWYQQKSSQAPKLLFHYYDKDFNNEADTPDNFQSRRPNTSFCFLDIRSPGLGDTAMYLCATSPRRAKGDQPQHFGDGTRLSIL.